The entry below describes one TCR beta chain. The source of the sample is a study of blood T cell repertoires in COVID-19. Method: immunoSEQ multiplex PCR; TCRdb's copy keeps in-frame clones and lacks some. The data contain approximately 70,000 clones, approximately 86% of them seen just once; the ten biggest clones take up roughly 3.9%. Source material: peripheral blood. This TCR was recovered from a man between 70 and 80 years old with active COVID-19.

The CDR3 is CASSPPRASGLPYEQYF. As DNA, the CDR3 is TGTGCCAGCTCACCACCCAGGGCTAGCGGGCTCCCCTACGAGCAGTACTTC. The gene calls are TRBV18 and TRBJ2-7; 8 bases map to TRBD2. Germline V lookup: CDR1 KGHSH, CDR2 LQKENI. With 0 bases clipped from V and 2 bases from J, the junction kept 9 bases outside the gene matches. This CDR3 is 17 amino acids long.